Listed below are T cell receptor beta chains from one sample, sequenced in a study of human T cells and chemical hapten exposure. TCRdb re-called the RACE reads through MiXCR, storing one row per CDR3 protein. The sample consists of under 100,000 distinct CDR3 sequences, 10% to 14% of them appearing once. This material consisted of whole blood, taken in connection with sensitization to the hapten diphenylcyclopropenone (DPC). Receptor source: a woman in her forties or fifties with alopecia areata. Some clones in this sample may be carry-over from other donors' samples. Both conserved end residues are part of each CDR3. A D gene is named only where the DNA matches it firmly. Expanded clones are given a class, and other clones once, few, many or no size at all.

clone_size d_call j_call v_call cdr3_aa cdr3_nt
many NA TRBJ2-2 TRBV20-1 CSAPPTGRNTGELFF TGCAGTGCCCCACCGACAGGGAGGAACACCGGGGAGCTTTTTTTT
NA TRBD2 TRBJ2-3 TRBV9 CASSGGLAGLVDTQYF TGTGCCAGCAGCGGTGGACTAGCGGGACTAGTAGATACGCAGTATTTT
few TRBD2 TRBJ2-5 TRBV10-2 CASSAGGPQETQYF TGCGCCAGCTCTGCGGGAGGTCCTCAAGAGACCCAGTACTTC
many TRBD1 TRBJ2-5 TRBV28 CASSGPGQGEETQYF TGTGCCAGCAGTGGGCCGGGACAGGGGGAAGAGACCCAGTACTTC
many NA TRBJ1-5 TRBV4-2 CASSQGEGWGGPQHF TGTGCCAGCAGCCAAGGCGAGGGTTGGGGAGGGCCCCAGCATTTT
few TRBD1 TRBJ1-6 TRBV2 CASIEGAIDNSPLHF TGTGCCAGCATCGAGGGGGCCATCGATAATTCACCCCTCCACTTT
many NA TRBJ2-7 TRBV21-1 CASSRERRAGSGVGKEYF TGTGCCAGCAGCCGAGAGCGCAGGGCAGGTAGCGGGGTGGGGAAGGAATACTTC
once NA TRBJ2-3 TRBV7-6 CASSQGGAGTDTQYF TGTGCCAGCAGCCAGGGCGGTGCGGGCACAGATACGCAGTATTTT
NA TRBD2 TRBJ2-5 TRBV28 CASMGSGSAETRYF TGTGCCAGCATGGGGAGCGGGAGCGCGGAGACCCGGTACTTC
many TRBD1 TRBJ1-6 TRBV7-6 CASSLAGTENSPLHF TGTGCCAGCAGCTTAGCTGGGACAGAAAATTCACCCCTCCACTTT
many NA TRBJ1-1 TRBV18 CASSLTRTRGRTGTEAFF TGTGCCAGCTCACTTACCCGGACTAGGGGAAGGACGGGCACTGAAGCTTTCTTT
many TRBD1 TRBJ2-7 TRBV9 CASSTGQGLSEQYF TGTGCCAGCAGCACCGGACAGGGTTTGAGTGAGCAGTACTTC
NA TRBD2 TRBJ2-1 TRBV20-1 CSALPGLAAPYNEQFF TGCAGTGCTCTCCCGGGACTAGCGGCACCCTACAATGAGCAGTTCTTC
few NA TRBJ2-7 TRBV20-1 CSASHRGGVEQYF TGCAGTGCTAGTCACAGGGGGGGTGTCGAGCAGTACTTC
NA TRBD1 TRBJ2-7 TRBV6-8 CASSYSSCRDRVPRSYEQYF TGTGCCAGCAGTTACTCCAGTTGTAGGGACAGGGTACCTCGCTCCTACGAGCAGTACTTC
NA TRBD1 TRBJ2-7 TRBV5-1 CASSLEQGSYEQYF TGCGCCAGCAGCTTGGAACAGGGGTCCTACGAGCAGTACTTC
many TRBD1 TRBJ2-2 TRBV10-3 CAITGTGDAGELFF TGTGCCATCACCGGGACAGGAGACGCCGGGGAGCTGTTTTTT
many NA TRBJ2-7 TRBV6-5 CASRKGASYEQYF TGTGCCAGCAGAAAAGGGGCCTCCTACGAGCAGTACTTC
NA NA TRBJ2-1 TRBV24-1 CARCGSGEQFF TGTGCCCGCTGCGGGTCTGGTGAGCAGTTCTTC
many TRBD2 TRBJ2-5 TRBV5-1 CASSLGTSGPETQYF TGCGCCAGCAGCCTCGGGACTAGCGGACCAGAGACCCAGTACTTC
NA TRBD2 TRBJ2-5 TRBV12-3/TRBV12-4 CASSLAGLAGGGETQYF TGTGCCAGCAGTTTAGCGGGACTAGCGGGAGGTGGAGAGACCCAGTACTTC
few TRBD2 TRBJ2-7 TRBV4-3 CASSQDGGRAVYEQYF TGCGCCAGCAGCCAAGATGGCGGGAGGGCCGTTTACGAGCAGTACTTC
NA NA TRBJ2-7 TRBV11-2 CASSLDPGLGREQYF TGTGCCAGCAGCTTAGATCCCGGGTTGGGTCGCGAGCAGTACTTC
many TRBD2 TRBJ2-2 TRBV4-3 CASRGSGDTGELFF TGCGCCAGCAGAGGGAGCGGGGATACCGGGGAGCTGTTTTTT
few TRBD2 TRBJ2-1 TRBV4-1 CASSQDQTSGSRAYNEQFF TGCGCCAGCAGCCAAGATCAGACTAGCGGGAGTAGGGCCTACAATGAGCAGTTCTTC
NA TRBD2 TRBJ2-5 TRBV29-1 CSVGELAGVGETQYF TGCAGCGTTGGCGAACTAGCGGGAGTTGGGGAGACCCAGTACTTC
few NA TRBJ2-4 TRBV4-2 CASSPDGTLKLAKNIQYF TGTGCCAGCAGTCCCGACGGGACTCTTAAACTAGCCAAAAACATTCAGTACTTC
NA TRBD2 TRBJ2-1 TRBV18 CASSPVLANEQFF TGTGCCAGCTCACCTGTACTAGCGAATGAGCAGTTCTTC
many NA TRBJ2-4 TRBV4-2 CASSQEVAALAKNIQYF TGTGCCAGCAGCCAAGAGGTAGCGGCGCTAGCCAAAAACATTCAGTACTTC
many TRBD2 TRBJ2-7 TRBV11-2 CASSRTSGYYEQYF TGTGCCAGCAGCCGGACTAGCGGGTACTACGAGCAGTACTTC
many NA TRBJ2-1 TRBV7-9 CASSLLESMGEQFF TGTGCCAGCAGCTTACTAGAGAGTATGGGTGAGCAGTTCTTC
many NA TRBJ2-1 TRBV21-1 CASSSCGKREFYNEQFF TGTGCCAGCAGCAGCTGCGGTAAGCGGGAGTTCTACAATGAGCAGTTCTTC
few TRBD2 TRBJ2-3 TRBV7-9 CASSPRASGSTDTQYF TGTGCCAGCAGCCCGAGGGCTAGCGGGTCGACAGATACGCAGTATTTT
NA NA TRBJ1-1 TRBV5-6 CASRTLSLNTEAFF TGTGCCAGCAGGACCTTAAGTTTGAACACTGAAGCTTTCTTT
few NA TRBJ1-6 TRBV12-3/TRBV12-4 CASSLGADGGPLHF TGTGCCAGCAGTTTAGGGGCAGATGGAGGACCCCTCCACTTT
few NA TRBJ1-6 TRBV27 CATIWEVDNSPLHF TGTGCCACCATTTGGGAGGTAGATAATTCACCCCTCCACTTT
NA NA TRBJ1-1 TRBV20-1 CSALQGARTEAFF TGCAGTGCCCTTCAAGGGGCACGCACTGAAGCTTTCTTT
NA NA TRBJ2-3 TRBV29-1 CSVGGERPQYF TGCAGCGTTGGGGGCGAAAGGCCGCAGTATTTT
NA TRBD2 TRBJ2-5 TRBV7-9 CASSSRSTSGFQETQYF TGTGCCAGCAGCTCAAGGTCGACTAGCGGATTCCAAGAGACCCAGTACTTC
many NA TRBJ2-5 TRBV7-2 CASRPSWLAGETQYF TGTGCCAGCAGACCTAGTTGGCTAGCAGGGGAGACCCAGTACTTC
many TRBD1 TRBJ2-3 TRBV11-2 CASRIGQGASDTQYF TGTGCCAGCAGAATAGGACAGGGAGCATCAGATACGCAGTATTTT
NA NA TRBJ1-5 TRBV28 CASSLDENQPQHF TGTGCCAGCAGCCTGGACGAAAATCAGCCCCAGCATTTT
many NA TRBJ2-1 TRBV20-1 CSASPGDFFYNEQFF TGCAGTGCTAGTCCCGGGGACTTTTTCTACAATGAGCAGTTCTTC
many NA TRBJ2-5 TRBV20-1 CSARDFRLIAQETQYF TGCAGTGCTAGAGATTTTCGGTTGATAGCGCAAGAGACCCAGTACTTC
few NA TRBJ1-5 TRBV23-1 CASSQSGEAVVWSNQPQHF TGCGCCAGCAGTCAATCGGGGGAAGCAGTGGTATGGAGCAATCAGCCCCAGCATTTT
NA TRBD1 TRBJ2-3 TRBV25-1 CASSAGTGRTDTQYF TGTGCCAGCAGTGCCGGGACAGGGCGCACAGATACGCAGTATTTT
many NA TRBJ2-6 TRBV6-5 CASRYSGANVLTF TGTGCCAGCAGATATAGTGGGGCCAACGTCCTGACTTTC
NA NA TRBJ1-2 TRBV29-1 CSVETLGDYGYTF TGCAGCGTTGAAACCCTAGGGGACTATGGCTACACCTTC
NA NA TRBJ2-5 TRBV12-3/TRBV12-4 CASSPSPGGRTQYF TGTGCCAGCAGTCCCAGCCCTGGGGGGCGGACCCAGTACTTC
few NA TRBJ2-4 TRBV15 CATSGRGRAKNIQYF TGTGCCACCAGTGGCCGGGGGAGGGCCAAAAACATTCAGTACTTC
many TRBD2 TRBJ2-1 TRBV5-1 CASSLLRGGSNEQFF TGCGCCAGCAGCTTGTTGCGGGGCGGGAGCAATGAGCAGTTCTTC
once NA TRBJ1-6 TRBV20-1 CSARDTAGRTYNSPLHF TGCAGTGCTAGAGATACGGCAGGCAGAACCTATAATTCACCCCTCCACTTT
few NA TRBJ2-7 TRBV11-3 CASSPRLSSYEQYF TGTGCCAGCAGCCCCCGACTTTCCTCCTACGAGCAGTACTTC
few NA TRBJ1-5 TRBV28 CASSPSTGTQPQHF TGTGCCAGCAGTCCATCGACAGGCACTCAGCCCCAGCATTTT